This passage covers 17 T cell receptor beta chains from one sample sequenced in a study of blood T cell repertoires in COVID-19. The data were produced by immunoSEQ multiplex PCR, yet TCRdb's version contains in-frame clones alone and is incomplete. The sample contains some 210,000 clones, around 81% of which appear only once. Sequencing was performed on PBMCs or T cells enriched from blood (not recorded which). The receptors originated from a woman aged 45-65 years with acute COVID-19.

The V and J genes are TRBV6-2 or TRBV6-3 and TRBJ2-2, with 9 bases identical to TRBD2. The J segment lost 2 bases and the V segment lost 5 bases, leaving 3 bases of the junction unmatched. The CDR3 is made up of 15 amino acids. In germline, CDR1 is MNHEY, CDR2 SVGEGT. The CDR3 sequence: CASSRGGVNTGELFF. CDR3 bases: TGTGCCAGCAGTCGCGGGGGGGTAAACACCGGGGAGCTGTTTTTT.

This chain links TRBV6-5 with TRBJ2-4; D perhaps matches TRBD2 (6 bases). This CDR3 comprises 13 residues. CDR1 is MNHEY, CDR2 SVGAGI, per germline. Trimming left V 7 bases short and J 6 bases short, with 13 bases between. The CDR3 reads CASTRGGINIQYF. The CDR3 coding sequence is TGTGCCAGCACCCGAGGAGGGATAAACATTCAGTACTTC.

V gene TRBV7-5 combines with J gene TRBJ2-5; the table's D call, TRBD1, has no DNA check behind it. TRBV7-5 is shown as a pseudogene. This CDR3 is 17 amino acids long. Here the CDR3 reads CARSLVGRGLIWETQYF. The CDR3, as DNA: TGTGCCAGAAGCTTAGTTGGCAGGGGGCTGATTTGGGAGACCCAGTACTTC.

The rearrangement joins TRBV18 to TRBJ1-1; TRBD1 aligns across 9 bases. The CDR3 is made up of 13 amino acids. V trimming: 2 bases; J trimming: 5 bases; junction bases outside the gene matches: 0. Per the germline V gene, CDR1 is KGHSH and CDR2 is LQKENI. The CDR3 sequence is CASSPGQGTEAFF. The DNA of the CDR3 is TGTGCCAGCTCACCAGGACAGGGGACTGAAGCTTTCTTT.

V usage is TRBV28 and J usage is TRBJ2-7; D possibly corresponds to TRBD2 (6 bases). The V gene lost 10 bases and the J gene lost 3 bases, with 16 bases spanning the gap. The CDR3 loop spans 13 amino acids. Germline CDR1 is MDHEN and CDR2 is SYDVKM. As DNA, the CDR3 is TGTGCCACCAGGGTGGGGGGAGACTACGAGCAGTACTTC. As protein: CATRVGGDYEQYF.

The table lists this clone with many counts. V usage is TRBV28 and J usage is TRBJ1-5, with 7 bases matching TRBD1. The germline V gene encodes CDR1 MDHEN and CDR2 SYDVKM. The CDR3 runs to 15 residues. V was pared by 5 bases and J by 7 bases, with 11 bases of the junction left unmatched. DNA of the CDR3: TGTGCCAGCAGTCCACAGGGGCTCAGGGGGCAGCCCCAGCATTTT. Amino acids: CASSPQGLRGQPQHF.

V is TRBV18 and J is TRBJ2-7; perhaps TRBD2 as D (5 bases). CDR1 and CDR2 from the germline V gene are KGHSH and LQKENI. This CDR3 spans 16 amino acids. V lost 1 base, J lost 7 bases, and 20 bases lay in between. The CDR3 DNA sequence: TGTGCCAGCTCACCACTGTATAGCGACACGTATAGGGAGCAGTACTTC. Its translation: CASSPLYSDTYREQYF. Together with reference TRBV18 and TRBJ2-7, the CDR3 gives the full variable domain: NAGVMQNPRHLVRRRGQEARLRCSPMKGHSHVYWYRQLPEEGLKFMVYLQKENIIDESGMPKERFSAEFPKEGPSILRIQQVVRGDSAAYFCASSPLYSDTYREQYFGPGTRLTVT.

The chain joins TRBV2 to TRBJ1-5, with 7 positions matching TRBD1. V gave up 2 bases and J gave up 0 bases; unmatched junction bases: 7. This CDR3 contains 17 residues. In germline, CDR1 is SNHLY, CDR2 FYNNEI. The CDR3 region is CASSEYRQGISNQPQHF. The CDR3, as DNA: TGTGCCAGCAGTGAATATAGACAGGGAATTAGCAATCAGCCCCAGCATTTT.

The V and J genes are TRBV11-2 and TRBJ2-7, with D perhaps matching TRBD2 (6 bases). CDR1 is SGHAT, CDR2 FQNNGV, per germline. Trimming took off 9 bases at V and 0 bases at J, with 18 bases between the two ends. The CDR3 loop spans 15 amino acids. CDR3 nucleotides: TGTGCCAGTACCTCCGGCGGGGCCACCTCCTACGAGCAGTACTTC. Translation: CASTSGGATSYEQYF.

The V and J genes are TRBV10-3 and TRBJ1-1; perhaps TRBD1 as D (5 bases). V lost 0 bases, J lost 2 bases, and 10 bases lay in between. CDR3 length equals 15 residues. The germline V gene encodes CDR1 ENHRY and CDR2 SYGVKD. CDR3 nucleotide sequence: TGTGCCATCAGTGAGTCTAATCAGGGCAACACTGAAGCTTTCTTT. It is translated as CAISESNQGNTEAFF.

CDR3 nucleotides: TGTGCCAGCAGCGTAGCTCCCGGGGGACTAGCGGGAGTCTCCTACGAGCAGTACTTC. It codes for CASSVAPGGLAGVSYEQYF. The V gene is TRBV9, the J gene TRBJ2-7, with 14 bases lining up with TRBD2. Germline V gene data show CDR1 as SGDLS and CDR2 as YYNGEE. J lost 0 bases, V lost 0 bases, and 8 bases had no gene match. This CDR3 spans 19 amino acids.

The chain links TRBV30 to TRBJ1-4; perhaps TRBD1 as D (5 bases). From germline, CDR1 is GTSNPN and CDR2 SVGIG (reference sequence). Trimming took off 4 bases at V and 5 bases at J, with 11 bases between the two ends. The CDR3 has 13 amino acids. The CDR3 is CAWTAGRNEKLFF. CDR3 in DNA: TGTGCCTGGACGGCGGGGCGGAATGAAAAACTGTTTTTT.

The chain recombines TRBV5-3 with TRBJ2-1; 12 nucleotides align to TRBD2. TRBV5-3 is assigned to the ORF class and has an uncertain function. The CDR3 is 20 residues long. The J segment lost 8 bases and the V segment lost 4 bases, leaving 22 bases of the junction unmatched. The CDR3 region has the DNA TGTGCCAGAAGCCCCAGTCGCGAGTCCCAAGGACTAGCGGGAATATATGAGCAGTTCTTC. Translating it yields CARSPSRESQGLAGIYEQFF.

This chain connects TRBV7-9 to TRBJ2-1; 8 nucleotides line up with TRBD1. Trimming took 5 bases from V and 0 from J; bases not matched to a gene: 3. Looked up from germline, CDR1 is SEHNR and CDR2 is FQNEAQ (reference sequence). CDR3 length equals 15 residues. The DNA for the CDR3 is TGTGCCAGCAGCCGACAGGGGACCTCCTACAATGAGCAGTTCTTC. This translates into CASSRQGTSYNEQFF.

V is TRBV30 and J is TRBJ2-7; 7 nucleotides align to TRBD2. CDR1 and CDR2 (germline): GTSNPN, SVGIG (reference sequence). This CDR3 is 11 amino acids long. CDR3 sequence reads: CAGGTSHEQYF. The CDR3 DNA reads TGTGCGGGGGGGACTTCCCACGAGCAGTACTTC.

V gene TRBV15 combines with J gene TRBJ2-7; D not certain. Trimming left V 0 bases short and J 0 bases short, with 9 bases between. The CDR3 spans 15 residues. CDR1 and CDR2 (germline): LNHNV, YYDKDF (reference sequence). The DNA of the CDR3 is TGTGCCACCAGCAGAGATCACAGATCCTCCTACGAGCAGTACTTC. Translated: CATSRDHRSSYEQYF.

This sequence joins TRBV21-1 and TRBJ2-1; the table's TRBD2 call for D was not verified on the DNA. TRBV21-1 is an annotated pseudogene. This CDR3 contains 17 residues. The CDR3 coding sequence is TGTGCCAGCAGCAAAGGGGTCCCTAGCGGTAGCTACAATGAGCAGTTCTTC. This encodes CASSKGVPSGSYNEQFF.